The 31 T cell receptor beta chains reported below all come from one sample, sequenced in a study of shared clonotypes between healthy human individuals. Only in-frame clones appear in the TCRdb table, and some are missing; sequencing was by immunoSEQ multiplex PCR. Of just over 2,000,000 clones listed, just under 95% are singletons. Terminally differentiated effector memory CD45RA+ cells were excluded by CCR7 positive selection of CD45RO-negative cells. Sequencing was carried out using naive CD8+ T cells sorted from blood. The receptors come from a man between 18 and 29 years old in good health.

This clone occurred once. The chain combines TRBV10-3 with TRBJ2-1; D could derive from TRBD1 or TRBD2 (5 bases each). The CDR3 has 20 amino acids. Germline V gene lookup returns CDR1 ENHRY and CDR2 SYGVKD. The V end was cut by 2 bases, the J end by 1 base, with 24 bases between. CDR3 amino acids: CAISELDGRPGRYSYNEQFF. The CDR3 DNA follows: TGTGCCATCAGTGAGCTCGATGGGCGGCCGGGGCGGTATTCCTACAATGAGCAGTTCTTC.

As for this clone: Other DNA sequences from this sample encode an identical CDR3 as well. V gene TRBV29-1 combines with J gene TRBJ2-7, with unresolved D. The CDR3 runs to 12 residues. The V gene lost 0 bases and the J gene lost 3 bases, with 6 bases spanning the gap. Germline V lookup: CDR1 SQVTM, CDR2 ANQGSEA. The CDR3 sequence: CSVEDRDYEQYF. The CDR3 DNA reads TGCAGCGTTGAAGATAGGGACTACGAGCAGTACTTC.

The V gene is TRBV2, the J gene TRBJ2-3; unclear D gene. This CDR3 is built from 15 residues. Deletions cut 8 bases from V and 0 bases from J, with 15 bases between. Germline V gene lookup returns CDR1 SNHLY and CDR2 FYNNEI. CDR3 nucleotide sequence: TGTGCCAGCGGTTTCATGACGACTAGCACAGATACGCAGTATTTT. This translates into CASGFMTTSTDTQYF.

J is TRBJ2-2 and V is TRBV5-1; D not resolved. The germline V gene has CDR1 SGHRS and CDR2 YFSETQ. The CDR3 is 17 amino acids. Trimming stripped 4 bases from V and 3 bases from J, with 19 bases between. CDR3 sequence (DNA): TGCGCCAGCAGCATCACCGGTTCGTGGGCAGACACCGGGGAGCTGTTTTTT. It specifies CASSITGSWADTGELFF. The entire variable domain, with the rest obtained from reference TRBV5-1 and TRBJ2-2, is as follows: KAGVTQTPRYLIKTRGQQVTLSCSPISGHRSVSWYQQTPGQGLQFLFEYFSETQRNKGNFPGRFSGRQFSNSRSEMNVSTLELGDSALYLCASSITGSWADTGELFFGEGSRLTVL.

The chain carries TRBV9 and TRBJ2-3; perhaps TRBD1 as D (6 bases). The germline gives CDR1 SGDLS, CDR2 YYNGEE. The CDR3 is 13 amino acids. Trimming took off 4 bases at V and 9 bases at J, with 15 bases between the two ends. As DNA, the CDR3 is TGTGCCAGCAGCCCGAACAGGGTAGAGACGCAGTATTTT. This gives the protein CASSPNRVETQYF.

The chain employs TRBV7-9 and TRBJ2-1; 8 nucleotides align to TRBD2. Germline values: CDR1 SEHNR, CDR2 FQNEAQ (reference sequence). There are 13 residues in the CDR3. V dropped 2 bases and J dropped 8; count of bases not matched to a gene: 2. The CDR3 coding sequence is TGTGCCAGCAGCTTAACTAGCGGCGATGAGCAGTTCTTC. It is translated as CASSLTSGDEQFF.

The J gene is TRBJ2-2, the V gene TRBV4-3; D is tentatively TRBD1 or TRBD2 (5 bases each). Germline V gene sequence: CDR1 LGHNA, CDR2 YSLEER. This CDR3 is 18 amino acids long. V gave up 4 bases and J gave up 4 bases, with 22 bases separating them. CDR3 loop: CASSPEPLHGAITGELFF. In DNA, the CDR3 is TGCGCCAGCAGCCCCGAACCCCTCCACGGGGCAATCACCGGGGAGCTGTTTTTT.

The V and J genes are TRBV30 and TRBJ2-3, with a possible D match to TRBD1 (5 bases). The CDR3 is 10 amino acids. Germline values: CDR1 GTSNPN, CDR2 SVGIG (reference sequence). In DNA, the CDR3 is TGTGTATGGGGCTCTGATACGCAGTATTTT. It encodes CVWGSDTQYF.

V and J are TRBV29-1 and TRBJ2-5; 8 positions agree with TRBD1. The germline V gene encodes CDR1 SQVTM and CDR2 ANQGSEA. The CDR3 extends over 14 amino acids. Trimming took 7 bases from V and 6 from J; bases not matched to a gene: 13. CDR3 amino acids: CSDATGAGYQTQYF. The CDR3, as DNA: TGCAGCGACGCGACAGGGGCGGGCTATCAGACCCAGTACTTC.

The chain is built from TRBV11-2 and TRBJ2-3, with D maybe TRBD2 (5 bases). Trimming took 0 bases from V and 6 from J, leaving 16 bases between them. Germline CDR1 reads SGHAT; CDR2 reads FQNNGV. The CDR3 is 16 residues long. This CDR3 reads CASSLDHEVGVDTQYF. CDR3 sequence (DNA): TGTGCCAGCAGCTTAGACCACGAGGTCGGGGTCGATACGCAGTATTTT.

The rearrangement joins TRBV28 to TRBJ2-7, with D unresolved. The V gene's germline CDR1 is MDHEN and CDR2 SYDVKM. The CDR3 runs to 14 residues. Trimming removed 6 bases from V and 4 bases from J, with 16 bases in between. The CDR3 DNA reads as TGTGCCAGCAGCCCTGCGAATAGCCCGTACGAGCAGTACTTC. The encoded protein is CASSPANSPYEQYF.

As to this clone: The same CDR3 arises from other DNA sequences in this sample as well. The chain combines TRBV5-1 with TRBJ2-1, with 10 bases that match TRBD2. Unmatched junction bases numbered 0, after V lost 2 bases and J lost 1 base. The CDR3 length is 15 residues. Germline lookup yields CDR1 SGHRS and CDR2 YFSETQ. CDR3 amino acids: CASSLLAGSYNEQFF. Here the CDR3 DNA reads TGCGCCAGCAGCTTACTAGCGGGATCCTACAATGAGCAGTTCTTC.

On this clone: Additional DNA sequences in this sample encode the identical CDR3. CDR3: CASSFGAGQPQHF. The CDR3 region has the DNA TGTGCCAGCAGCTTTGGGGCGGGGCAGCCCCAGCATTTT. The genes are TRBV5-6 and TRBJ1-5, with TRBD1 as a possible D gene (5 bases). Per the germline V gene, CDR1 is SGHDT and CDR2 is YYEEEE. The CDR3 runs to 13 residues. Trimming left V 2 bases short and J 7 bases short, with 10 bases between.

This rearrangement joins TRBV7-6 to TRBJ2-7; TRBD2 agrees at 9 bases. The V segment lost 4 bases and the J segment 5 bases; nucleotides outside the gene matches: 6. Germline CDR1 reads SGHVS; CDR2 reads FNYEAQ. This CDR3 spans 14 amino acids. In DNA form, the CDR3 reads TGTGCCAGCAGCTGGGTAGCGGGAGCCCACGAGCAGTACTTC. Its protein is CASSWVAGAHEQYF.

The CDR3 DNA reads as TGTGCCAGTAGTACAGTCTTATATAGCAATCAGCCCCAGCATTTT. The encoded protein is CASSTVLYSNQPQHF. The chain carries TRBV19 and TRBJ1-5; D uncertain. V was cut by 4 bases and J by 0 bases, with 10 bases left in between. The germline V gene encodes CDR1 LNHDA and CDR2 SQIVND (reference sequence). The CDR3 is 15 amino acids.

A remark on this clone: Other DNA sequences in the sample encode the same CDR3. The chain links TRBV27 to TRBJ1-1, with D possibly being TRBD1 (5 bases). CDR3 length equals 15 residues. Trimming shortened V by 0 bases and J by 4 bases, and 12 bases separated the two germline ends. Per the germline V gene, CDR1 is MNHEY and CDR2 is SMNVEV (reference sequence). The chain's CDR3 is CASSLSSGGVTEAFF. The DNA for the CDR3 is TGTGCCAGCAGTTTATCGAGTGGGGGTGTCACTGAAGCTTTCTTT.

The CDR3 DNA reads TGCGCCAGCAGCCAAGATCCTAGCGGGATCACAGATACGCAGTATTTT. This sequence encodes CASSQDPSGITDTQYF. This chain connects TRBV4-1 to TRBJ2-3; 9 nucleotides agree with TRBD2. The CDR3 totals 16 residues. Germline values: CDR1 MGHRA, CDR2 YSYEKL. V trimming: 0 bases; J trimming: 2 bases; junction bases outside the gene matches: 3.

The chain is built from TRBV2 and TRBJ2-7; D is ambiguous. The germline CDR1 and CDR2 sequences are SNHLY and FYNNEI. V lost 4 bases to trimming and J lost 1 base, with 11 bases between them. There are 14 residues in the CDR3. CDR3 bases: TGTGCCAGCAGTGTTTGGGTCGAGTCCTACGAGCAGTACTTC. This codes for CASSVWVESYEQYF.

This clone has only one observation. Other nucleotide sequences in the sample specify the same CDR3. The chain uses TRBV10-3 and TRBJ2-7; tentatively, D is TRBD1 (5 bases). CDR1 and CDR2 from the germline V gene are ENHRY and SYGVKD. The CDR3 spans 15 residues. V was shortened by 6 bases and J by 2 bases, with 17 bases between the two germline ends. CDR3 in amino acids: CAISEPDRETYEQYF. CDR3 DNA: TGTGCCATCAGCGAGCCTGACAGAGAAACCTACGAGCAGTACTTC.

The genes are TRBV4-1 and TRBJ2-5; TRBD2 matches at 8 bases. The germline CDR1 and CDR2 sequences are MGHRA and YSYEKL. The V and J ends lost 4 bases and 0 bases, in that order; junction bases with no gene match: 7. The CDR3 has 16 amino acids. The CDR3 sequence is CASSPSSGSNQETQYF. The DNA for the CDR3 is TGCGCCAGCAGCCCATCAAGCGGGAGCAACCAAGAGACCCAGTACTTC.

The genes are TRBV4-1 and TRBJ2-3, with 7 bases identical to TRBD1. Germline loops: CDR1 MGHRA, CDR2 YSYEKL. J was trimmed by 1 base and V by 0 bases; bases with no gene match: 4. The CDR3 is 16 residues long. This chain's CDR3 is CASSQDLTGGTDTQYF. CDR3 coding DNA: TGCGCCAGCAGCCAAGACCTAACAGGGGGCACAGATACGCAGTATTTT.

In regard to this clone: The identical CDR3 is also encoded by other nucleotide sequences in the sample. The chain uses TRBV13 and TRBJ2-7; D may be TRBD1 (5 bases). This CDR3 comprises 12 residues. Germline assignment: CDR1 PRHDT and CDR2 FYEKMQ (reference sequence). Trimming cost V 4 bases and J 3 bases, with 7 bases left between them. The CDR3 reads CASSYQGYEQYF. CDR3 sequence (DNA): TGTGCCAGCAGCTATCAGGGCTACGAGCAGTACTTC.

The chain couples TRBV6-1 to TRBJ2-2; D perhaps matches TRBD2 (5 bases). Germline loops: CDR1 MNHNS, CDR2 SASEGT. The V gene lost 4 bases and the J gene lost 6 bases, with 15 bases spanning the gap. The CDR3 sequence is 15 residues long. The CDR3, as DNA: TGTGCCAGCAGTGCGTTTCAAGAGGGTCCCGGGGAGCTGTTTTTT. Its protein is CASSAFQEGPGELFF.

This sequence joins TRBV4-3 and TRBJ2-1, with TRBD2 matching over 8 bases. Germline V lookup: CDR1 LGHNA, CDR2 YSLEER. The CDR3 spans 16 residues. The ends lost 4 bases at V and 2 bases at J; junction bases unmatched: 7. The CDR3 nucleotides read TGCGCCAGCAGCCCAGCACTAGCGGACACCTACAATGAGCAGTTCTTC. It specifies CASSPALADTYNEQFF.

CDR3: CASSFGSRSYEQYF. The CDR3 nucleotides read TGTGCCAGCAGTTTCGGGAGTAGGTCCTACGAGCAGTACTTC. The rearrangement uses TRBV27 and TRBJ2-7; maybe TRBD2 (6 bases). The CDR3 consists of 14 residues. Germline V gene data show CDR1 as MNHEY and CDR2 as SMNVEV (reference sequence). V was shortened by 3 bases and J by 1 base, with 10 bases between the two germline ends.

Turning to this clone: Other DNA sequences from this sample encode an identical CDR3 as well. This chain connects TRBV6-5 to TRBJ1-1; D possibly corresponds to TRBD1 (5 bases). V lost 0 bases and J lost 0, with 8 bases in between. CDR3 length equals 15 residues. In germline, CDR1 is MNHEY, CDR2 SVGAGI. The CDR3 is CASSYSEGLNTEAFF. CDR3 nucleotide sequence: TGTGCCAGCAGTTACTCGGAGGGGCTGAACACTGAAGCTTTCTTT.

The J gene is TRBJ2-7, the V gene TRBV19; 8 nucleotides match TRBD2. Germline-derived CDR1 and CDR2 are LNHDA and SQIVND (reference sequence). The CDR3 sequence is 15 residues long. V was clipped by 2 bases and J by 5 bases; unmatched bases: 8. CDR3 residues: CASSIKAGVPHEQYF. DNA of the CDR3: TGTGCCAGTAGTATAAAAGCGGGAGTGCCACACGAGCAGTACTTC.

The chain recombines TRBV9 with TRBJ2-7; no firm D call. The V gene lost 0 bases and the J gene lost 6 bases, with 10 bases spanning the gap. Germline assignment: CDR1 SGDLS and CDR2 YYNGEE. The length of the CDR3 is 13 residues. The CDR3 spells CASSVAEGSEQYF. The CDR3 bases are TGTGCCAGCAGCGTAGCGGAAGGTTCCGAGCAGTACTTC.

The chain couples TRBV10-3 to TRBJ2-1, with TRBD2 matching 9 bases. The CDR3 runs to 12 residues. CDR1 and CDR2 from the germline V gene are ENHRY and SYGVKD. J lost 5 bases, V lost 10 bases, and 3 bases had no gene match. CDR3 in DNA: TGTGCCAGTAGCGGGAGCAACAATGAGCAGTTCTTC. This gives the protein CASSGSNNEQFF.

V is TRBV6-1 and J is TRBJ2-7, with 7 bases matching TRBD2. This CDR3 contains 14 residues. CDR1 is MNHNS, CDR2 SASEGT, per germline. Losses at the gene ends were 6 bases for V and 3 bases for J; bases not matched to a gene: 8. The CDR3 protein is CASSPGGEYYEQYF. The CDR3 DNA reads TGTGCCAGCAGCCCTGGGGGGGAGTACTACGAGCAGTACTTC.

Details on this clone: Other DNA sequences in this specimen translate into the identical CDR3. This chain uses TRBV9 with TRBJ1-1, with D perhaps TRBD1 (5 bases). Trimming removed 0 bases from V and 7 bases from J, with 10 bases in between. CDR3 length: 13 amino acids. CDR1 is SGDLS, CDR2 YYNGEE, per germline. Here the CDR3 DNA reads TGTGCCAGCAGCGTAGTGCAGGGTGGTGAAGCTTTCTTT. It specifies CASSVVQGGEAFF.